A single sample gave rise to the 22 T cell receptor beta chains below, sequenced in a study of PD-L1 blockade in urothelial cancer. The protocol was immunoSEQ multiplex PCR, while the TCRdb copy is restricted to in-frame clones and leaves out a portion. The top ten hold approximately 2.1% of the sample, which has tens of thousands of clones, less than 90% seen once. Time point meaning: pretreatment peripheral blood. The specimen comprised PBMCs, sampled around atezolizumab (anti-PD-L1) treatment. Receptors originate from a man aged 55 to 69 with urothelial cancer.

This sequence joins TRBV30 and TRBJ2-1; 8 nucleotides line up with TRBD1. The CDR3 spans 17 residues. V was clipped by 0 bases and J by 5 bases; unmatched bases: 12. The germline V gene has CDR1 GTSNPN and CDR2 SVGIG (reference sequence). CDR3 coding DNA: TGTGCCTGGAGTGTACGGACGGGGACAGGCGGTCACAATGAGCAGTTCTTC. Translating gives CAWSVRTGTGGHNEQFF.

The chain uses TRBV4-1 and TRBJ1-5; 8 bases are a match to TRBD1. Trimming took 4 bases from V and 5 from J; bases not matched to a gene: 10. The V gene's germline CDR1 is MGHRA and CDR2 YSYEKL. The CDR3 has 16 amino acids. The chain's CDR3 is CASSRKGQGADQPQHF. In DNA form, the CDR3 reads TGCGCCAGCAGCCGAAAGGGGCAGGGGGCCGATCAGCCCCAGCATTTT.

V gene TRBV5-6 combines with J gene TRBJ1-2, with D possibly being TRBD1 (6 bases). This CDR3 has 16 amino acids. From germline, CDR1 is SGHDT and CDR2 YYEEEE. Trimming cost V 1 base and J 1 base, with 14 bases left between them. The CDR3 DNA reads as TGTGCCAGCAGCTTGTCTGACAGGTTTATTAACTATGGCTACACCTTC. This gives the protein CASSLSDRFINYGYTF.

The V and J genes are TRBV6-5 and TRBJ1-1; D might be TRBD1 (6 bases). Trimming pared 5 bases from V and 4 bases from J, leaving 17 bases between. CDR1 is MNHEY, CDR2 SVGAGI, per germline. This CDR3 is 15 amino acids long. Here the CDR3 reads CASSNMGASGTEAFF. The CDR3 DNA reads TGTGCCAGCAGTAACATGGGGGCATCGGGCACTGAAGCTTTCTTT.

The chain carries TRBV9 and TRBJ1-3; unclear D gene. The V and J ends lost 3 bases and 2 bases respectively, with 18 bases between them. Germline V gives CDR1 SGDLS, CDR2 YYNGEE. The CDR3 spans 17 residues. CDR3 protein: CASSATTAASTGNTIYF. The DNA for the CDR3 is TGTGCCAGCAGCGCCACTACCGCGGCATCCACTGGAAACACCATATATTTT.

J is TRBJ2-3 and V is TRBV28; 7 nucleotides align to TRBD1. The CDR3 is 16 amino acids. The germline gives CDR1 MDHEN, CDR2 SYDVKM. J was trimmed by 0 bases and V by 3 bases; bases with no gene match: 6. Written as DNA, the CDR3 is TGTGCCAGCAGTTTGCAGAGGACAGGTAGCACAGATACGCAGTATTTT. Its protein product is CASSLQRTGSTDTQYF.

This clone has only a few counts. V usage is TRBV5-4 and J usage is TRBJ1-1, with a weak D call TRBD1 (6 bases). This CDR3 is built from 14 residues. With 3 bases removed from V and 4 bases from J, the gap between germline ends came to 13 bases. In germline, CDR1 is SGHNT, CDR2 YYREEE (reference sequence). CDR3 in amino acids: CASSSYRDRTEAFF. The CDR3 region has the DNA TGTGCCAGCAGCTCCTACAGGGATCGCACTGAAGCTTTCTTT.

V gene TRBV4-1 combines with J gene TRBJ2-3, with 8 positions matching TRBD2. The CDR3 is 16 amino acids. V was clipped by 0 bases and J by 1 base; unmatched bases: 3. The germline CDR1 and CDR2 sequences are MGHRA and YSYEKL. Here the CDR3 DNA reads TGCGCCAGCAGCCAAGATGCGGGGGGACGCACAGATACGCAGTATTTT. It yields the protein CASSQDAGGRTDTQYF.

The rearrangement uses TRBV29-1 and TRBJ1-3; 8 positions agree with TRBD1. The germline V gene has CDR1 SQVTM and CDR2 ANQGSEA. Losses at the gene ends were 4 bases for V and 0 bases for J; bases not matched to a gene: 8. The CDR3 spans 16 residues. CDR3 in amino acids: CSVAKGGTGSGNTIYF. CDR3 in DNA: TGCAGCGTTGCAAAAGGGGGGACAGGCTCTGGAAACACCATATATTTT.

This rearrangement joins TRBV27 to TRBJ2-1, with 13 bases identical to TRBD2. V gave up 6 bases and J gave up 8 bases; unmatched junction bases: 7. From germline, CDR1 is MNHEY and CDR2 SMNVEV (reference sequence). The CDR3 sequence is 15 residues long. The CDR3 loop reads CASSLTSGGAYEQFF. The CDR3 DNA sequence: TGTGCCAGCAGCCTTACTAGCGGGGGGGCTTATGAGCAGTTCTTC.

V usage is TRBV7-2 and J usage is TRBJ1-2; TRBD1 matches at 7 bases. The CDR3 is made up of 15 amino acids. Germline V gene lookup returns CDR1 SGHTA and CDR2 FQGNSA. V shed 7 bases, J shed 2 bases, and the junction held 10 bases outside the gene matches. CDR3 bases: TGTGCCAGCACCGGGGGGGGAGGGGGCAACTATGGCTACACCTTC. Its translation is CASTGGGGGNYGYTF.

In its sample, this clone was seen a few times. The chain combines TRBV9 with TRBJ1-1; 9 bases fit TRBD1. Germline V gene sequence: CDR1 SGDLS, CDR2 YYNGEE. Trimming took 4 bases from V and 13 from J; bases not matched to a gene: 8. The CDR3 is made up of 12 amino acids. CDR3 residues: CASSTLGQGSFF. CDR3 bases: TGTGCCAGCAGCACCTTAGGACAGGGGAGTTTCTTT.

V is TRBV5-1 and J is TRBJ2-3, with TRBD2 as a possible D gene (6 bases). Germline V gene sequence: CDR1 SGHRS, CDR2 YFSETQ. V lost 7 bases and J lost 2, with 17 bases in between. The CDR3 runs to 15 residues. The CDR3: CASGPSGGYTDTQYF. The CDR3 bases are TGCGCCAGCGGCCCTAGTGGGGGGTACACAGATACGCAGTATTTT.

J is TRBJ1-1 and V is TRBV7-3; 9 nucleotides line up with TRBD1. The germline V gene has CDR1 SGHTA and CDR2 FQGTGA. The CDR3 is made up of 15 amino acids. V gave up 6 bases and J gave up 5 bases; unmatched junction bases: 10. CDR3 sequence: CASRQTGTGQTEAFF. The CDR3 coding sequence is TGTGCCAGCAGACAGACCGGGACAGGGCAGACTGAAGCTTTCTTT.

The chain has TRBV6-1 and TRBJ1-1, with D tentatively TRBD1 (5 bases). The V end lost 2 bases, the J end lost 5 bases, and 9 bases lay between the germline ends. CDR1 is MNHNS, CDR2 SASEGT, per germline. The CDR3 sequence is 13 residues long. This chain's CDR3 is CASSELGGTEAFF. The CDR3 nucleotides read TGTGCCAGCAGTGAACTGGGGGGAACTGAAGCTTTCTTT.

The gene calls are TRBV7-9 and TRBJ2-5, with TRBD1 matching over 10 bases. CDR1 and CDR2 (germline): SEHNR, FQNEAQ (reference sequence). The CDR3 loop spans 16 amino acids. V shed 5 bases, J shed 4 bases, and the junction held 10 bases outside the gene matches. In DNA form, the CDR3 reads TGTGCCAGCAGCCCCCGGGACAGGGGTTTGCGAGAGACCCAGTACTTC. Translating gives CASSPRDRGLRETQYF.

This clone was detected once. One end of the junction is discordant with germline, which a read error may explain. V is TRBV6-1 and J is TRBJ2-7; maybe TRBD2 (6 bases). This CDR3 comprises 14 residues. The germline CDR1 and CDR2 sequences are MNHNS and SASEGT. In nucleotides, the CDR3 is TGTGTCAGCAGTGAAGCGCTTGGGGGGTACGAGCAGTACTTC. It is translated as CVSSEALGGYEQYF.

J is TRBJ2-7 and V is TRBV6-5, with D possibly TRBD1 on 5 matching bases. From germline, CDR1 is MNHEY and CDR2 SVGAGI. CDR3 size: 15 residues. Trimming cost V 2 bases and J 4 bases, with 15 bases left between them. The CDR3 DNA reads as TGTGCCAGCAGTTACGGGTCAGGGCTCTTTTACGAGCAGTACTTC. Its protein is CASSYGSGLFYEQYF.

This clone turned up a few times. The V gene is TRBV9, the J gene TRBJ2-5; D is ambiguous. V dropped 7 bases and J dropped 1 base, with 11 bases sitting between them. The CDR3 spans 13 residues. CDR1 is SGDLS and CDR2 is YYNGEE in the germline V gene. The CDR3 DNA reads as TGTGCCAGCTCCTCTACGGGCCAAGAGACCCAGTACTTC. Translated, it gives CASSSTGQETQYF. The entire variable domain, with the rest obtained from reference TRBV9 and TRBJ2-5, is as follows: DSGVTQTPKHLITATGQRVTLRCSPRSGDLSVYWYQQSLDQGLQFLIQYYNGEERAKGNILERFSAQQFPDLHSELNLSSLELGDSALYFCASSSTGQETQYFGPGTRLLVL.

The V and J genes are TRBV5-1 and TRBJ2-6, with D tentatively TRBD1 (5 bases). V was trimmed by 3 bases and J by 4 bases, leaving 11 bases between them. Per germline, CDR1 SGHRS and CDR2 YFSETQ. This CDR3 region has 15 residues. The CDR3 protein is CASSWQGSGANVLTF. CDR3 DNA sequence: TGCGCCAGCAGCTGGCAGGGCTCCGGGGCCAACGTCCTGACTTTC.

This chain's CDR3 is CASSSLPWQGASGGELFF. As DNA, the CDR3 is TGCGCCAGCAGCTCCCTCCCGTGGCAGGGGGCGTCTGGCGGGGAGCTGTTTTTT. The chain carries TRBV5-1 and TRBJ2-2; 8 bases agree with TRBD1. Germline CDR1 is SGHRS and CDR2 is YFSETQ. The CDR3 extends over 18 amino acids. The trim removed 3 bases at V and 7 bases at J, leaving 17 bases unmatched.

The count of this clone is one. This sequence joins TRBV5-4 and TRBJ2-7; 12 bases fit TRBD2. The CDR3 loop spans 16 amino acids. Trimming took 4 bases from V and 1 from J; bases not matched to a gene: 6. Germline V CDR1 and CDR2: SGHNT, YYREEE (reference sequence). The chain's CDR3 is CASSTLAGGRSYEQYF. CDR3 nucleotides: TGTGCCAGCAGCACACTAGCGGGAGGACGTTCCTACGAGCAGTACTTC.